This T cell receptor beta chain was recorded in a study of blood T cell repertoires in COVID-19. Looking at the study overall: Acute and convalescent COVID-19 samples came from the United States, Italy and Spain. PBMCs, B-cell-depleted T cells, or T cells were the source of the cDNA or gDNA that made up the material.

CDR1 LNHDA and CDR2 SQIVND come from the germline V gene (reference sequence). The CDR3 covers 15 residues. V was pared by 7 bases and J by 4 bases, with 6 bases of the junction left unmatched. As processed by the authors: Cell counts per sample came from amplifying reference gene primers. The method was immunoSEQ multiplex PCR; TCRdb's version includes in-frame clones alone and lacks a portion of them. Clone size and the V and J calls come from that table; the DNA yielded D and trimming. The data show approximately 140,000 clones, approximately 86% seen once. V is TRBV19 and J is TRBJ2-2, with 10 bases lining up with TRBD1. The sequence was obtained from a man between 65 and 80 years old with acute or convalescent COVID-19. The sample consisted of peripheral blood. This CDR3 is CASTDRGRSTGELFF. The CDR3 DNA reads TGTGCCAGTACCGACAGGGGGCGTAGCACCGGGGAGCTGTTTTTT. The full variable domain, its missing parts supplied by reference TRBV19 and TRBJ2-2, is DGGITQSPKYLFRKEGQNVTLSCEQNLNHDAMYWYRQDPGQGLRLIYYSQIVNDFQKGDIAEGYSVSREKKESFPLTVTSAQKNPTAFYLCASTDRGRSTGELFFGEGSRLTVL.